The TCR beta chain described here comes from a study of control samples from healthy donors and cancer patients. Germline values: CDR1 SGHTA, CDR2 FQGNSA. The CDR3 has 15 residues. Unmatched junction bases numbered 4, after V lost 2 bases and J lost 5 bases. TCRdb's copy holds only in-frame clones and misses some; the assay was immunoSEQ multiplex PCR. Of fewer than 200,000 clones in the sample, around 94% were seen once. This sequence joins TRBV7-2 and TRBJ1-2; 11 bases line up with TRBD1. The sequencing input was PBMCs. The TCR originated in a man between 60 and 75 years old with colorectal cancer. The CDR3 spells CASSLPGQGVYGYTF. As DNA, the CDR3 is TGTGCCAGCAGCTTACCGGGACAGGGGGTTTATGGCTACACCTTC. Full variable domain (rest looked up from reference TRBV7-2 and TRBJ1-2): GAGVSQSPSNKVTEKGKDVELRCDPISGHTALYWYRQSLGQGLEFLIYFQGNSAPDKSGLPSDRFSAERTGGSVSTLTIQRTQQEDSAVYLCASSLPGQGVYGYTFGSGTRLTVV.